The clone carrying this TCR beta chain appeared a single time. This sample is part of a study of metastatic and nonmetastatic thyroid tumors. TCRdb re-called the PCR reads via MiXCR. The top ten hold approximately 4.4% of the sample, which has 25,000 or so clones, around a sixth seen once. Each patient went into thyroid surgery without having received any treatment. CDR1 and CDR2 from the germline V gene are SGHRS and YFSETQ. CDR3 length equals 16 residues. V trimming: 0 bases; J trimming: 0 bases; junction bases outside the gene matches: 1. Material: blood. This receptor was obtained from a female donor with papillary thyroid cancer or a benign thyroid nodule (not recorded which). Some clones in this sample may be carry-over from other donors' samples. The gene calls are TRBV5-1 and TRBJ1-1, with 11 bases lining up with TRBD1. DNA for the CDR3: TGCGCCAGCAGCTTGGGGACAGGGGGCATGAACACTGAAGCTTTCTTT. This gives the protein CASSLGTGGMNTEAFF. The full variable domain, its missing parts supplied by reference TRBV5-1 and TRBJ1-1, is KAGVTQTPRYLIKTRGQQVTLSCSPISGHRSVSWYQQTPGQGLQFLFEYFSETQRNKGNFPGRFSGRQFSNSRSEMNVSTLELGDSALYLCASSLGTGGMNTEAFFGQGTRLTVV.